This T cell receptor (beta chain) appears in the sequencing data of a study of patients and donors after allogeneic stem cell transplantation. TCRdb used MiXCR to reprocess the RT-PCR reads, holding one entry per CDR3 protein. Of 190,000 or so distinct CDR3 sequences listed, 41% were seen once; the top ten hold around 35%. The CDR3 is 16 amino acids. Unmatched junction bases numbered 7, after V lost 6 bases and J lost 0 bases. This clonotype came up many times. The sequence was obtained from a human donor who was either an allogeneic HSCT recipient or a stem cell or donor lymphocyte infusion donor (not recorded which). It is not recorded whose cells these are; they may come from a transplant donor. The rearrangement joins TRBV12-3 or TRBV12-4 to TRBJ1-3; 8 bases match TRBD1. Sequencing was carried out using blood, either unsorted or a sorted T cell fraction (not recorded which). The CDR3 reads CASSLGQGGSGNTIYF. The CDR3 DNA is TGTGCCAGCAGCCTTGGACAGGGCGGCTCTGGAAACACCATATATTTT.